One sample yielded the 20 T cell receptor beta chains listed below, sequenced in a study of blood T cell repertoires in COVID-19. The method was immunoSEQ multiplex PCR; TCRdb's version includes in-frame clones alone and lacks a portion of them. This sample has some 65,000 clones, with less than 90% found just once. Sequencing input: peripheral blood. The receptors were sampled from a man older than 75 with acute or convalescent COVID-19.

The chain recombines TRBV19 with TRBJ2-7, with D perhaps matching TRBD2 (6 bases). CDR3 length: 14 amino acids. V was pared by 6 bases and J by 7 bases, with 19 bases between. The germline gives CDR1 LNHDA, CDR2 SQIVND (reference sequence). CDR3: CASRIREALGEQYF. The CDR3 bases are TGTGCCAGTAGAATAAGGGAGGCCCTCGGGGAGCAGTACTTC. Together with reference TRBV19 and TRBJ2-7, the CDR3 gives the full variable domain: DGGITQSPKYLFRKEGQNVTLSCEQNLNHDAMYWYRQDPGQGLRLIYYSQIVNDFQKGDIAEGYSVSREKKESFPLTVTSAQKNPTAFYLCASRIREALGEQYFGPGTRLTVT.

The chain is built from TRBV19 and TRBJ1-3; D remains unclear. CDR1 is LNHDA and CDR2 is SQIVND in the germline V gene (reference sequence). The CDR3 is 14 amino acids. The V gene lost 7 bases and the J gene lost 0 bases, with 10 bases spanning the gap. The CDR3 spells CASTPGSSGNTIYF. The CDR3 DNA follows: TGTGCCAGTACGCCGGGGAGCTCTGGAAACACCATATATTTT.

V is TRBV30 and J is TRBJ1-1, with TRBD1 matching 7 bases. The ends lost 0 bases at V and 2 bases at J; junction bases unmatched: 6. The CDR3 consists of 15 residues. The germline CDR1 and CDR2 sequences are GTSNPN and SVGIG (reference sequence). CDR3 DNA: TGTGCCTGGAGTGTACAGGGGCCATACAACACTGAAGCTTTCTTT. This gives the protein CAWSVQGPYNTEAFF.

This rearrangement joins TRBV4-2 to TRBJ2-7; D unresolved. The CDR3 has 15 residues. Germline V gives CDR1 LGHNA, CDR2 YNFKEQ. V was cut by 4 bases and J by 4 bases, with 17 bases left in between. The chain's CDR3 is CASSRVLQAQYEQYF. For the CDR3, the DNA is TGTGCCAGCAGCCGGGTTCTCCAAGCGCAGTACGAGCAGTACTTC.

The CDR3 here is CASTGGGESYGYTF. The CDR3 DNA reads as TGTGCCAGCACCGGCGGCGGGGAAAGCTATGGCTACACCTTC. The rearrangement joins TRBV5-4 to TRBJ1-2; D is ambiguous. The CDR3 covers 14 residues. V gave up 6 bases and J gave up 4 bases, with 16 bases separating them. Germline V lookup: CDR1 SGHNT, CDR2 YYREEE (reference sequence).

The J gene is TRBJ2-7, the V gene TRBV11-2; D gene uncertain. The germline V and J ends were trimmed by 1 base and 0 bases, with 10 bases remaining between them. CDR1 and CDR2 (germline): SGHAT, FQNNGV. This CDR3 is built from 15 residues. The chain's CDR3 is CASSLVALASYEQYF. The DNA for the CDR3 is TGTGCCAGCAGCTTAGTAGCACTGGCCTCCTACGAGCAGTACTTC.

The V call is TRBV10-3, the J call TRBJ1-3; D possibly corresponds to TRBD1 (5 bases). This CDR3 is built from 16 residues. V was trimmed by 0 bases and J by 0 bases, leaving 9 bases between them. Looked up from germline, CDR1 is ENHRY and CDR2 is SYGVKD. The CDR3 loop reads CAISESKQGSGNTIYF. The CDR3 DNA reads as TGTGCCATCAGTGAGTCGAAGCAGGGCTCTGGAAACACCATATATTTT.

The J gene is TRBJ2-5, the V gene TRBV6-5; 9 bases are shared with TRBD2. The length of the CDR3 is 14 residues. V was clipped by 7 bases and J by 5 bases; unmatched bases: 8. The germline V gene encodes CDR1 MNHEY and CDR2 SVGAGI. Written as DNA, the CDR3 is TGTGCCAGCATGGTGGCGGGAGGGCCGGAGACCCAGTACTTC. Translating it yields CASMVAGGPETQYF.

This clone was observed once. The V call is TRBV5-1, the J call TRBJ1-1; 8 positions agree with TRBD1. Germline V lookup: CDR1 SGHRS, CDR2 YFSETQ. The CDR3 spans 13 residues. V trimming: 4 bases; J trimming: 8 bases; junction bases outside the gene matches: 7. This CDR3 reads CASSRGTGIEAFF. In nucleotides, the CDR3 is TGCGCCAGCAGCCGGGGGACAGGTATCGAAGCTTTCTTT.

The rearrangement links TRBV9 to TRBJ2-7; D unresolved. Between the trimmed V and J ends, which lost 0 bases and 5 bases, there was a span of 15 bases. This CDR3 has 15 residues. Germline loops: CDR1 SGDLS, CDR2 YYNGEE. DNA for the CDR3: TGTGCCAGCAGCGTAGGTCCGTCCTCCGTCCACGAGCAGTACTTC. This codes for CASSVGPSSVHEQYF.

The chain recombines TRBV6-5 with TRBJ1-4; no clear D. The germline V and J ends were trimmed by 5 bases and 8 bases, with 15 bases remaining between them. The CDR3 has 14 residues. Germline lookup yields CDR1 MNHEY and CDR2 SVGAGI. The CDR3 spells CASSPWGRGEKLFF. DNA for the CDR3: TGTGCCAGCAGTCCGTGGGGTAGAGGGGAAAAACTGTTTTTT.

This chain connects TRBV5-1 to TRBJ2-1; 9 bases line up with TRBD1. V trimming: 4 bases; J trimming: 4 bases; junction bases outside the gene matches: 6. The CDR3 consists of 15 residues. CDR1 and CDR2 from the germline V gene are SGHRS and YFSETQ. The CDR3 reads CASSTGQGRYNEQFF. For the CDR3, the DNA is TGCGCCAGCAGCACGGGACAGGGACGGTACAATGAGCAGTTCTTC.

This clone has just a few counts. The gene calls are TRBV10-1 and TRBJ1-1; D is unclear. V dropped 7 bases and J dropped 4 bases, with 13 bases sitting between them. The germline V gene has CDR1 WNHNN and CDR2 SYGVQD (reference sequence). This CDR3 comprises 13 residues. As DNA, the CDR3 is TGCGCCAGCAAAGGATCGGGAGGCACTGAAGCTTTCTTT. This sequence encodes CASKGSGGTEAFF.

The chain is built from TRBV5-6 and TRBJ2-1; 9 positions agree with TRBD2. Trimming took 3 bases from V and 3 from J; bases not matched to a gene: 7. CDR3 length equals 16 residues. Germline V lookup: CDR1 SGHDT, CDR2 YYEEEE. CDR3 nucleotide sequence: TGTGCCAGCAGCTCCTATAGCGGGAGTTACTACAATGAGCAGTTCTTC. It is translated as CASSSYSGSYYNEQFF.

The J gene is TRBJ2-7, the V gene TRBV18; TRBD1 matches 9 bases. V dropped 2 bases and J dropped 4; count of bases not matched to a gene: 6. The CDR3 covers 15 residues. CDR1 KGHSH and CDR2 LQKENI come from the germline V gene. The CDR3 loop is CASSPSTGGVYEQYF. The CDR3 DNA is TGTGCCAGCTCACCAAGTACAGGGGGCGTATACGAGCAGTACTTC.

The V and J genes are TRBV30 and TRBJ1-1, with 11 bases fitting TRBD1. The CDR3 is 13 residues long. Germline assignment: CDR1 GTSNPN and CDR2 SVGIG (reference sequence). V lost 8 bases and J lost 5; bases outside the gene matches: 7. CDR3 residues: CAASGTGGTEAFF. Written as DNA, the CDR3 is TGTGCCGCCTCCGGGACAGGGGGGACTGAAGCTTTCTTT. Supplemented by reference TRBV30 and TRBJ1-1, the full variable domain reads SQTIHQWPATLVQPVGSPLSLECTVEGTSNPNLYWYRQAAGRGLQLLFYSVGIGQISSEVPQNLSASRPQDRQFILSSKKLLLSDSGFYLCAASGTGGTEAFFGQGTRLTVV.

The rearrangement links TRBV24-1 to TRBJ2-5; 9 nucleotides agree with TRBD1. The germline CDR1 and CDR2 sequences are KGHDR and SFDVKD. The CDR3 totals 16 residues. J was trimmed by 1 base and V by 3 bases; bases with no gene match: 5. The CDR3: CATSDRGGQGQETQYF. In nucleotides, the CDR3 is TGTGCCACCAGTGATAGGGGGGGACAGGGCCAAGAGACCCAGTACTTC.

V and J are TRBV4-3 and TRBJ2-7; TRBD2 aligns across 9 bases. The CDR3 runs to 14 residues. The V gene's germline CDR1 is LGHNA and CDR2 YSLEER. The V gene end was trimmed by 4 bases and the J gene end by 2 bases; junction bases not matched to a gene: 3. CDR3 loop: CASSLGTSPYEQYF. The CDR3 bases are TGCGCCAGCAGCCTAGGGACTAGCCCCTACGAGCAGTACTTC.

The chain links TRBV7-9 to TRBJ2-1, with D perhaps TRBD1 (6 bases). This CDR3 comprises 14 residues. V lost 3 bases and J 1 base, leaving 7 bases between the germline ends. Germline-derived CDR1 and CDR2 are SEHNR and FQNEAQ (reference sequence). The CDR3 loop reads CASSLGTSYNEQFF. For the CDR3, the DNA is TGTGCCAGCAGCTTGGGGACATCCTACAATGAGCAGTTCTTC. The full variable domain, with the rest looked up from reference TRBV7-9 and TRBJ2-1, is DTGVSQNPRHKITKRGQNVTFRCDPISEHNRLYWYRQTLGQGPEFLTYFQNEAQLEKSRLLSDRFSAERPKGSFSTLEIQRTEQGDSAMYLCASSLGTSYNEQFFGPGTRLTVL.

This CDR3 is CASSLVASGYNEQFF. The CDR3 DNA follows: TGCGCCAGCAGCTTGGTCGCTAGCGGATACAATGAGCAGTTCTTC. The chain links TRBV5-1 to TRBJ2-1; TRBD2 aligns across 7 bases. The ends lost 0 bases at V and 4 bases at J; junction bases unmatched: 4. The CDR3 runs to 15 residues. Germline V CDR1 and CDR2: SGHRS, YFSETQ.